What follows are 11 T cell receptor beta chains derived from one specimen sequenced in a study of a mutant IDH1 vaccine in newly diagnosed glioma. Time point described: week 5, during vaccination. Alongside topical imiquimod, each dose of vaccine comprised 300 ug of mutant IDH1 20-mer peptide. Sequencing used immunoSEQ multiplex PCR; TCRdb keeps in-frame clones, though not all of them. The sample includes fewer than 40,000 clones, more than 55% of them seen just once. These receptors have no identified antigens. The starting material was PBMCs, obtained from a glioma patient whose treatment included an IDH1 peptide vaccine. All receptors derive from a woman under 30 with glioma.

The chain is built from TRBV2 and TRBJ2-4; D perhaps matches TRBD2 (6 bases). Germline V lookup: CDR1 SNHLY, CDR2 FYNNEI. The V and J ends lost 11 bases and 9 bases respectively, with 20 bases between them. The CDR3 extends over 13 amino acids. Here the CDR3 reads CAAGRWGDGIQYF. The CDR3 nucleotides are TGTGCCGCGGGAAGGTGGGGGGATGGCATTCAGTACTTC.

J is TRBJ1-2 and V is TRBV5-1; no clear D. CDR1 SGHRS and CDR2 YFSETQ come from the germline V gene. This CDR3 comprises 17 residues. Trimming cost V 2 bases and J 5 bases, with 22 bases left between them. In DNA form, the CDR3 reads TGCGCCAGCAGCTTCAGGACGCGTTCGGATGGTAGATATGGCTACACCTTC. Translating gives CASSFRTRSDGRYGYTF.

The chain joins TRBV4-3 to TRBJ2-5, with TRBD2 identical over 8 bases. CDR3 length: 15 amino acids. Per the germline V gene, CDR1 is LGHNA and CDR2 is YSLEER. Trimming took 4 bases from V and 5 from J; bases not matched to a gene: 9. CDR3 nucleotides: TGCGCCAGCAGCCGCGGGGGGATGGTTGGGGAGACCCAGTACTTC. Its translation: CASSRGGMVGETQYF.

The sample holds a few counts of this clone. The V call is TRBV19, the J call TRBJ2-5; TRBD2 is a possible D gene (5 bases). V dropped 9 bases and J dropped 5 bases, with 19 bases sitting between them. Germline CDR1 is LNHDA and CDR2 is SQIVND (reference sequence). This CDR3 comprises 14 residues. The CDR3 spells CASQNRELAETQYF. The CDR3 bases are TGTGCCAGCCAAAATAGAGAGTTAGCGGAGACCCAGTACTTC.

This chain connects TRBV4-1 to TRBJ1-2; D unclear. The germline CDR1 and CDR2 sequences are MGHRA and YSYEKL. V lost 3 bases and J lost 7, with 30 bases in between. The CDR3 has 19 residues. CDR3 DNA: TGCGCCAGCAGCCATTCTAACCCCGCAGAGCCGAGGGAGAGATCTGGCTACACCTTC. Translation gives CASSHSNPAEPRERSGYTF.

The V gene is TRBV4-3, the J gene TRBJ2-7; 9 nucleotides line up with TRBD2. The germline CDR1 and CDR2 sequences are LGHNA and YSLEER. The J segment lost 6 bases and the V segment lost 3 bases, leaving 12 bases of the junction unmatched. The length of the CDR3 is 16 residues. CDR3 nucleotide sequence: TGCGCCAGCAGCCAGGTCTGGGGGACTAGCTCATCCGAGCAGTACTTC. Its translation is CASSQVWGTSSSEQYF.

The chain combines TRBV18 with TRBJ1-1; tentative D call: TRBD1 (5 bases). The CDR3 spans 15 residues. CDR1 and CDR2 (germline): KGHSH, LQKENI. V lost 6 bases and J lost 5, with 19 bases in between. The CDR3 here is CASSPPGPTGTEAFF. In DNA form, the CDR3 reads TGTGCCAGCTCTCCCCCGGGACCCACGGGGACTGAAGCTTTCTTT.

The chain links TRBV2 to TRBJ2-7; tentatively, D is TRBD1 or TRBD2 (6 bases each). The ends were cut back, 5 bases at V and 0 bases at J, with 17 bases in the middle. CDR3 length equals 16 residues. CDR1 is SNHLY, CDR2 FYNNEI, per germline. The CDR3 coding sequence is TGTGCCAGCAGTATTAGGGGGGCGGGGTACTCCTACGAGCAGTACTTC. Protein: CASSIRGAGYSYEQYF. Full variable domain (missing parts from reference TRBV2 and TRBJ2-7): EPEVTQTPSHQVTQMGQEVILRCVPISNHLYFYWYRQILGQKVEFLVSFYNNEISEKSEIFDDQFSVERPDGSNFTLKIRSTKLEDSAMYFCASSIRGAGYSYEQYFGPGTRLTVT.

This chain connects TRBV4-3 to TRBJ2-3; TRBD2 might be the D (5 bases). The CDR3 length is 14 residues. Germline V gene sequence: CDR1 LGHNA, CDR2 YSLEER. V lost 0 bases to trimming and J lost 2 bases, with 6 bases between them. CDR3 nucleotides: TGCGCCAGCAGCCAAGAACTAGTCACAGATACGCAGTATTTT. Amino acid sequence: CASSQELVTDTQYF.

In its sample, this clone was seen once. The rearrangement joins TRBV19 to TRBJ1-5; no clear D. Trimming took 3 bases from V and 1 from J, leaving 10 bases between them. Germline CDR1 LNHDA, CDR2 SQIVND (reference sequence). The CDR3 totals 15 residues. CDR3 residues: CASSMVMGSNQPQHF. The CDR3 region has the DNA TGTGCCAGTAGTATGGTTATGGGGAGCAATCAGCCCCAGCATTTT.

V and J are TRBV29-1 and TRBJ2-2; a weak D match, TRBD2 (6 bases). Trimming took 5 bases from V and 4 from J, leaving 14 bases between them. The CDR3 sequence is 14 residues long. Germline-derived CDR1 and CDR2 are SQVTM and ANQGSEA. CDR3 in amino acids: CSVPLRGPTGELFF. The CDR3 DNA is TGCAGCGTTCCGTTGCGGGGACCCACCGGGGAGCTGTTTTTT.